This TCR beta chain was retrieved from a study of cytomegalovirus exposure and HLA in healthy donors. Study context: From about 180 million T cells, an earlier analysis saw roughly 110 million unique TCR beta sequences.

A note on this clone: Its antigen is unknown.

Study findings and constraints: Excluded: some indistinguishable V segments such as TRBV6-2 and TRBV6-3.

The PCR was carried out with 60 Vbeta primers and 13 Jbeta primers. The protocol was immunoSEQ multiplex PCR, while the TCRdb copy is restricted to in-frame clones and leaves out a portion. This table holds 100,000 to 150,000 clones, about 74% found once. There are 15 residues in the CDR3. CDR1 is LNHNV and CDR2 is YYDKDF in the germline V gene (reference sequence). V dropped 0 bases and J dropped 5 bases, with 13 bases sitting between them. The sequence was obtained from a woman aged 55-70 years in good health and CMV-seronegative. The chain combines TRBV15 with TRBJ2-5, with a weak D call TRBD1 (6 bases). Specimen: PBMCs. CDR3 in DNA: TGTGCCACCAGCAGAGATGACAGGCCGATCGAGACCCAGTACTTC. Protein: CATSRDDRPIETQYF.